This T cell receptor (beta chain) was recorded in a study of shared clonotypes between healthy human individuals. General study findings and limits: Sharing of clonotypes among donors was expected to vary with sequencing depth. When naive CD4 clonotypes were compared across several donors, roughly 4.9% were shared.

In regard to this clone: Its antigen is as yet unknown.

Each subset's genomic DNA was split evenly across several immunoSEQ plates. Data came from immunoSEQ multiplex PCR; TCRdb stores just in-frame clones and leaves some out. The table includes approximately 330,000 clones, more than 60% detected once. This CDR3 has 13 residues. CDR1 is WNHNN, CDR2 SYGVQD, per germline (reference sequence). V lost 3 bases to trimming and J lost 5 bases, with 7 bases between them. This sequence was found in a man aged 30 to 39 in good health. This sequence joins TRBV10-1 and TRBJ2-2; no reliable D call. Sequencing was carried out using memory CD4+ T cells sorted from blood. Stated subset: CD45RA-negative fraction. CDR3 region: CASSEKWTGELFF. The CDR3 DNA reads as TGCGCCAGCAGTGAAAAGTGGACCGGGGAGCTGTTTTTT.